Reported below is one T cell receptor (beta chain). Its antigen is unidentified. These data originate in a study of cytomegalovirus exposure and HLA in healthy donors. Study findings and constraints: It was 150 or so TCR beta chains that were listed as cytomegalovirus-associated. As confirmed in vitro, a few CMV-associated chains were specific for CMV antigens. Later work showed greater clonal expansion in HLA-associated TCR beta chains than in equally common others.

The study ran its PCR with 60 Vbeta and 13 Jbeta primers. TCRdb's copy holds only in-frame clones and misses some; the assay was immunoSEQ multiplex PCR. The sample has roughly 130,000 clones; more than 55% are singletons. The receptor was isolated from a man between 18 and 29 years old in good health and CMV-seronegative. The specimen sequenced was PBMCs.

The CDR3 DNA follows: TGCGCCAGCAGCCAAGGGGGAGGACCTAGCACAGATACGCAGTATTTT. It is translated as CASSQGGGPSTDTQYF. The rearrangement links TRBV4-1 to TRBJ2-3; the D gene is possibly TRBD2 (6 bases). This CDR3 region has 16 residues. Germline V lookup: CDR1 MGHRA, CDR2 YSYEKL. Trimming shortened V by 1 base and J by 0 bases, and 11 bases separated the two germline ends.